This T cell receptor beta chain was recorded in a study of blood T cell repertoires in COVID-19. Study background: Some COVID-19 samples were acute and others convalescent; all came from the United States, Italy and Spain. The cDNA or gDNA used as material had been derived from T cells, B-cell-depleted T cells, or PBMCs.

The CDR3 extends over 14 amino acids. V gave up 0 bases and J gave up 10 bases, with 18 bases separating them. The germline V gene encodes CDR1 GTSNPN and CDR2 SVGIG (reference sequence). In the authors' methods: Nucleated cell counts were estimated from reference gene primer amplification. Clones were read by immunoSEQ multiplex PCR, and TCRdb kept only the in-frame ones, dropping some. V, J and clone size are taken as reported in that table, and D and trimming were inferred from the DNA itself. The data contain about 140,000 clones, 85% of them singletons. The genes are TRBV30 and TRBJ1-1, with D perhaps matching TRBD1 (5 bases). Input material: peripheral blood. This clonotype was sampled from a man aged 45-60 years with acute or convalescent COVID-19. The CDR3 nucleotides are TGTGCCTGGAGTGTTTTTTCTGGGGCCGGACGAGCTTTCTTT. Its protein product is CAWSVFSGAGRAFF. The complete variable domain, with remaining parts taken from reference TRBV30 and TRBJ1-1, reads SQTIHQWPATLVQPVGSPLSLECTVEGTSNPNLYWYRQAAGRGLQLLFYSVGIGQISSEVPQNLSASRPQDRQFILSSKKLLLSDSGFYLCAWSVFSGAGRAFFGQGTRLTVV.